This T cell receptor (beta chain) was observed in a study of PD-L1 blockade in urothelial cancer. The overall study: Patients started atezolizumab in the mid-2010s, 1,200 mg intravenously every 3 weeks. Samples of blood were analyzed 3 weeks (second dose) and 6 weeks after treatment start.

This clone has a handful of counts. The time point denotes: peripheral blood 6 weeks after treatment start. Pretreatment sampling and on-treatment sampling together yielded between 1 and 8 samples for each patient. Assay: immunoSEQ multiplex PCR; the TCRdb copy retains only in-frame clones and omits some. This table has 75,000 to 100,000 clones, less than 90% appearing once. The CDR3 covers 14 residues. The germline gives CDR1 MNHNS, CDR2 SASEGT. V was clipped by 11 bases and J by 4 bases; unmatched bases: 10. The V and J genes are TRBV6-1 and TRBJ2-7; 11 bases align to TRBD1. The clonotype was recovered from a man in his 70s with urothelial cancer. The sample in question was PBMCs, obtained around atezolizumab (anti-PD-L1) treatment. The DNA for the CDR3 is TGTGCCGGCTGGTCGGGACAGGGGGTTTACGAGCAGTACTTC. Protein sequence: CAGWSGQGVYEQYF.